These 7 T cell receptor beta chains were sequenced from one sample in a study of identifying expanded T cells in peripheral blood (dated by TCRdb to 2018 to 2020). Receptor libraries were prepared by the immunoSEQ multiplex PCR assay. The immuneACCESS repertoire file appears here via TCRdb, limited to in-frame rearrangements. These files lack a portion of the clones; in checked studies, under half of the deficit traces to unresolved V genes, and the cause of the others is not known. This sample lists around 85,000 clones; 89% were detected once. The ten largest clones add up to approximately 2.8% of the sample. The sample consisted of blood. These receptors were obtained from a person aged 18 to 75 in good health.

The rearrangement links TRBV29-1 to TRBJ2-3; TRBD2 matches 8 bases. CDR3 length: 12 amino acids. Germline CDR1 is SQVTM and CDR2 is ANQGSEA. Trimming at V came to 7 bases and at J to 2 bases, leaving 2 bases not matched to a gene. Here the CDR3 reads CSAGLVTDTQYF. DNA for the CDR3: TGCAGCGCGGGACTAGTCACAGATACGCAGTATTTT.

This clone was counted a single time. The same CDR3 can be traced to other DNA sequences in this sample. The chain recombines TRBV20-1 with TRBJ2-5; maybe TRBD2 (6 bases). The CDR3 is 11 amino acids. Germline V gene lookup returns CDR1 DFQATT and CDR2 SNEGSKA (reference sequence). V lost 3 bases to trimming and J lost 4 bases, with 6 bases between them. The CDR3 loop is CSASGGETQYF. CDR3 coding DNA: TGCAGTGCTAGCGGGGGAGAGACCCAGTACTTC.

The CDR3 nucleotides read TGTGCCAGCAGTTTTTTGGACAGCTACGAGCAGTACTTC. Translation gives CASSFLDSYEQYF. This rearrangement joins TRBV27 to TRBJ2-7, with D perhaps TRBD1 (6 bases). This CDR3 has 13 residues. Germline V gene lookup returns CDR1 MNHEY and CDR2 SMNVEV (reference sequence). The germline V and J ends were trimmed by 3 bases and 3 bases, with 9 bases remaining between them.

This chain connects TRBV14 to TRBJ2-3; 9 nucleotides agree with TRBD2. Unmatched junction bases numbered 6, after V lost 1 base and J lost 1 base. CDR1 and CDR2 from the germline V gene are SGHDN and FVKESK. CDR3 length: 17 residues. CDR3 sequence: CASSQAVAGEGTDTQYF. CDR3 DNA: TGTGCCAGCAGCCAAGCCGTAGCGGGAGAGGGCACAGATACGCAGTATTTT.

This chain links TRBV5-4 with TRBJ2-2, with 7 bases aligning to TRBD2. V lost 0 bases, J lost 4 bases, and 3 bases stayed unmatched. The CDR3 is made up of 15 amino acids. Germline CDR1 and CDR2: SGHNT and YYREEE (reference sequence). This CDR3 is CASSLVAGVTGELFF. The DNA for the CDR3 is TGTGCCAGCAGCTTGGTTGCGGGAGTCACCGGGGAGCTGTTTTTT.

This chain connects TRBV7-2 to TRBJ2-7; D uncertain. Germline V CDR1 and CDR2: SGHTA, FQGNSA. Trimming pared 5 bases from V and 2 bases from J, leaving 10 bases between. This CDR3 is 13 amino acids long. The CDR3 loop is CASSPVPTYEQYF. In nucleotides, the CDR3 is TGTGCCAGCAGCCCCGTCCCGACCTACGAGCAGTACTTC.

As regards this clone: This sample includes further DNA sequences coding for the same CDR3. The chain employs TRBV4-3 and TRBJ2-7; D might be TRBD2 (6 bases). Germline V CDR1 and CDR2: LGHNA, YSLEER. Trimming took 1 base from V and 4 from J, leaving 23 bases between them. This CDR3 is 18 amino acids long. DNA for the CDR3: TGCGCCAGCAGCCAAGGGGCAGGGACTCGATCTGTCACTTACGAGCAGTACTTC. This translates into CASSQGAGTRSVTYEQYF.